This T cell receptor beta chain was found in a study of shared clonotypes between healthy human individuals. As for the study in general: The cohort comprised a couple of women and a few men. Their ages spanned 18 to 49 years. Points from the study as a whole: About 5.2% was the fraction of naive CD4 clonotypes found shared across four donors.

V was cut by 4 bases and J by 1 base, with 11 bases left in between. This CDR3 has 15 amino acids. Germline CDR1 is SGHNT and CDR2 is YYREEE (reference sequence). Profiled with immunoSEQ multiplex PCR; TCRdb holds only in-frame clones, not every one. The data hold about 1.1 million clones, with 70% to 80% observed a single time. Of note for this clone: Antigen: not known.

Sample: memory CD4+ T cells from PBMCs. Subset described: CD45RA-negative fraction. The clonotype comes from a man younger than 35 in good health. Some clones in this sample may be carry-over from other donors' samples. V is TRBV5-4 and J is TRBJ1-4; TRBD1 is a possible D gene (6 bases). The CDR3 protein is CASSATGITNEKLFF. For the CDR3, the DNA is TGTGCCAGCAGCGCAACAGGGATAACTAATGAAAAACTGTTTTTT. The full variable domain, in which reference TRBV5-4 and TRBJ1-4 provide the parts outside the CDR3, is ETGVTQSPTHLIKTRGQQVTLRCSSQSGHNTVSWYQQALGQGPQFIFQYYREEENGRGNFPPRFSGLQFPNYSSELNVNALELDDSALYLCASSATGITNEKLFFGSGTQLSVL.